The next 17 T cell receptor beta chains were all read from a single sample in a study of cytomegalovirus exposure and HLA in healthy donors. The study ran its PCR with 60 Vbeta and 13 Jbeta primers. Some clones are missing from TCRdb's copy, which holds only in-frame ones; the method was immunoSEQ multiplex PCR. Among roughly 100,000 clones listed, about two thirds were seen once. Material: PBMCs. The receptor set was obtained from a boy younger than 18 in good health and CMV-seronegative.

This clone was found a few times. The chain joins TRBV6-5 to TRBJ2-7; TRBD1 matches at 10 bases. CDR3 size: 15 residues. The ends lost 6 bases at V and 5 bases at J; junction bases unmatched: 10. Per the germline V gene, CDR1 is MNHEY and CDR2 is SVGAGI. The CDR3: CASRPSTGGNHEQYF. In nucleotides, the CDR3 is TGTGCCAGCAGGCCTTCGACAGGGGGCAACCACGAGCAGTACTTC.

This chain links TRBV5-1 with TRBJ2-3; no firm D call. Per germline, CDR1 SGHRS and CDR2 YFSETQ. V was trimmed by 2 bases and J by 0 bases, leaving 13 bases between them. This CDR3 spans 16 amino acids. The CDR3 bases are TGCGCCAGCAGCTTTAAGCCCCACGATAGCACAGATACGCAGTATTTT. Translating it yields CASSFKPHDSTDTQYF.

The rearrangement uses TRBV9 and TRBJ1-1, with D hard to call. The length of the CDR3 is 13 residues. Per the germline V gene, CDR1 is SGDLS and CDR2 is YYNGEE. Trimming pared 2 bases from V and 5 bases from J, leaving 10 bases between. CDR3 in amino acids: CASSVSGETEAFF. In nucleotides, the CDR3 is TGTGCCAGCAGCGTCTCGGGAGAAACTGAAGCTTTCTTT.

The V gene is TRBV5-4, the J gene TRBJ2-5; weak D call: TRBD1 (5 bases). V was clipped by 0 bases and J by 2 bases, with 14 bases between them. The CDR3 runs 16 residues. Germline CDR1 SGHNT, CDR2 YYREEE (reference sequence). CDR3 sequence (DNA): TGTGCCAGCAGCTTGGGAGCTGGGGCAGCGCAAGAGACCCAGTACTTC. Amino acids: CASSLGAGAAQETQYF.

The chain carries TRBV6-4 and TRBJ1-5, with a tentative D call TRBD1 (6 bases). Between the trimmed V and J ends, which lost 4 bases and 4 bases, there was a span of 14 bases. This CDR3 contains 15 residues. The germline V gene has CDR1 MRHNA and CDR2 SNTAGT. The DNA of the CDR3 is TGTGCCAGCAGTGTCTCAGGGGCGGGAAATCAGCCCCAGCATTTT. Its translation: CASSVSGAGNQPQHF.

The chain is built from TRBV29-1 and TRBJ2-7; D remains unclear. Trimming left V 5 bases short and J 3 bases short, with 11 bases between. Germline assignment: CDR1 SQVTM and CDR2 ANQGSEA. There are 12 residues in the CDR3. The CDR3 reads CSVLVTGYEQYF. The CDR3 bases are TGCAGCGTTCTGGTCACCGGCTACGAGCAGTACTTC.

The chain couples TRBV27 to TRBJ1-2, with D perhaps TRBD1 (6 bases). There are 14 residues in the CDR3. Germline loops: CDR1 MNHEY, CDR2 SMNVEV (reference sequence). The V and J ends lost 5 bases and 4 bases respectively, with 14 bases between them. CDR3 sequence reads: CASSPGEGFYGYTF. The CDR3 nucleotides read TGTGCCAGCAGTCCAGGGGAGGGGTTCTATGGCTACACCTTC.

V gene TRBV4-1 combines with J gene TRBJ1-5; possible D gene TRBD1, 5 bases. The CDR3 loop spans 13 amino acids. V was pared by 2 bases and J by 7 bases, with 9 bases between. CDR1 is MGHRA and CDR2 is YSYEKL in the germline V gene. The CDR3 loop is CASSQLGVQPQHF. CDR3 nucleotides: TGCGCCAGCAGCCAATTAGGGGTCCAGCCCCAGCATTTT.

This clone has a handful of counts. The chain combines TRBV5-4 with TRBJ2-5, with a possible D match to TRBD2 (5 bases). CDR1 SGHNT and CDR2 YYREEE come from the germline V gene (reference sequence). This CDR3 has 15 residues. V gave up 4 bases and J gave up 4 bases, with 17 bases separating them. DNA of the CDR3: TGTGCCAGCAGCCTAACGCCCGGGGTTGGAGAGACCCAGTACTTC. As protein: CASSLTPGVGETQYF.

The CDR3 is CASSLAPGGYEQFF. In nucleotides, the CDR3 is TGCGCCAGCAGCTTGGCCCCGGGAGGTTATGAGCAGTTCTTC. The rearrangement joins TRBV5-1 to TRBJ2-1; 7 positions agree with TRBD2. V dropped 0 bases and J dropped 8; count of bases not matched to a gene: 5. CDR1 and CDR2 (germline): SGHRS, YFSETQ. The CDR3 is 14 residues long.

The chain combines TRBV30 with TRBJ1-3; no definite D call. Germline values: CDR1 GTSNPN, CDR2 SVGIG (reference sequence). CDR3 length equals 13 residues. Trimming cost V 0 bases and J 0 bases, with 3 bases left between them. The CDR3 region has the DNA TGTGCCTGGAGTGTCAGCTCTGGAAACACCATATATTTT. This gives the protein CAWSVSSGNTIYF.

The rearrangement joins TRBV6-5 to TRBJ2-2; TRBD2 is a possible D gene (5 bases). V was cut by 8 bases and J by 7 bases, with 14 bases left in between. Germline V gene lookup returns CDR1 MNHEY and CDR2 SVGAGI. The CDR3 length is 13 residues. The CDR3 reads CASSLPGIGELFF. CDR3 sequence (DNA): TGTGCCAGCTCCCTTCCGGGGATCGGGGAGCTGTTTTTT.

In this sample, this clone turned up a few times. This sequence joins TRBV9 and TRBJ1-1, with D unresolved. Germline-derived CDR1 and CDR2 are SGDLS and YYNGEE. V shed 0 bases and J shed 4 bases, with 13 bases lying between them. The CDR3 loop spans 15 amino acids. The CDR3 region is CASSVDGHPSTEAFF. The CDR3 bases are TGTGCCAGCAGCGTAGACGGTCACCCGAGCACTGAAGCTTTCTTT.

There are a few counts of this clone. The chain employs TRBV2 and TRBJ2-6; no clear D. This CDR3 comprises 15 residues. Germline CDR1 SNHLY, CDR2 FYNNEI. V lost 7 bases and J lost 0, with 10 bases in between. CDR3 sequence reads: CASNRGDSGANVLTF. CDR3 DNA: TGTGCCAGCAACCGCGGAGACTCTGGGGCCAACGTCCTGACTTTC.

The J gene is TRBJ1-6, the V gene TRBV27; 9 bases agree with TRBD1. Germline CDR1 and CDR2: MNHEY and SMNVEV (reference sequence). The CDR3 loop spans 18 amino acids. Losses at the gene ends were 6 bases for V and 1 base for J; bases not matched to a gene: 10. The CDR3 is CASSRRGDRDSYNSPLHF. Here the CDR3 DNA reads TGTGCCAGCAGCCGGAGGGGGGACAGGGATTCCTATAATTCACCCCTCCACTTT.

The V call is TRBV7-2, the J call TRBJ2-7, with D tentatively TRBD1 (5 bases). Trimming removed 3 bases from V and 2 bases from J, with 11 bases in between. Germline V gives CDR1 SGHTA, CDR2 FQGNSA. The CDR3 is 14 amino acids. DNA for the CDR3: TGTGCCAGCAGCTTCTTAGGACAAGCCTACGAGCAGTACTTC. It codes for CASSFLGQAYEQYF.

J is TRBJ2-7 and V is TRBV5-1, with TRBD1 identical over 9 bases. CDR1 SGHRS and CDR2 YFSETQ come from the germline V gene. V dropped 7 bases and J dropped 1; count of bases not matched to a gene: 3. This CDR3 is 13 amino acids long. The DNA for the CDR3 is TGCGCCAGCCGGACAGGGGAGTCCTACGAGCAGTACTTC. It encodes CASRTGESYEQYF. The whole variable domain, filled in from reference TRBV5-1 and TRBJ2-7, reads KAGVTQTPRYLIKTRGQQVTLSCSPISGHRSVSWYQQTPGQGLQFLFEYFSETQRNKGNFPGRFSGRQFSNSRSEMNVSTLELGDSALYLCASRTGESYEQYFGPGTRLTVT.